This T cell receptor beta chain was identified during a study of blood T cell repertoires in COVID-19. Looking at the study overall: Whether acute or convalescent, the COVID-19 samples came from the United States, Italy and Spain. T cells, B-cell-depleted T cells, or PBMCs supplied cDNA or gDNA.

Clones were sequenced by immunoSEQ multiplex PCR, and TCRdb holds only the in-frame ones, with some missing. The data contain over 150,000 clones, roughly nine tenths of them singletons. Sequenced sample: peripheral blood. This receptor was taken from a man younger than 35 who had recovered from COVID-19.

Written as DNA, the CDR3 is TGTGCCAGCTCGCCGGCGGGAGGAGCTTCACCCCTCCACTTT. Its protein product is CASSPAGGASPLHF. The rearrangement joins TRBV2 to TRBJ1-6; D gene ambiguous. V lost 8 bases to trimming and J lost 9 bases, with 17 bases between them. Germline assignment: CDR1 SNHLY and CDR2 FYNNEI. CDR3 size: 14 residues.